This T cell receptor (beta chain) was identified during a study of blood T cell repertoires in COVID-19. Study-wide context: The study drew acute and convalescent COVID-19 samples from the United States, Italy and Spain. From T cells, B-cell-depleted T cells, or PBMCs came the material, which was cDNA or gDNA.

The CDR3 covers 14 residues. CDR1 is SGHKS and CDR2 is YYEKEE in the germline V gene (reference sequence). J gave up 2 bases and V 4 bases, and 4 bases lay outside the gene matches. Measured with immunoSEQ multiplex PCR; TCRdb has only the in-frame clones, and not every one. The sample carries some 150,000 clones, around 87% recorded once. Sequencing was done on a sample of peripheral blood. The clonotype originates from a man aged 18 to 29 with active or convalescent COVID-19. The chain carries TRBV5-5 and TRBJ2-3; 7 nucleotides match TRBD2. In DNA, the CDR3 is TGTGCCAGCAGCCCGACTAGCACCACAGATACGCAGTATTTT. Its translation: CASSPTSTTDTQYF.